The 7 T cell receptor beta chains given below trace back to one sample, sequenced in a study of cytomegalovirus exposure and HLA in healthy donors. Researchers ran the PCR with 60 Vbeta and 13 Jbeta primers. Profiled with immunoSEQ multiplex PCR; TCRdb holds only in-frame clones, not every one. In the table there are some 110,000 clones, roughly 80% of which are singletons. The sequencing input was PBMCs. Source of these receptors: a man aged 30 to 39 in good health and CMV-seropositive.

The gene calls are TRBV27 and TRBJ2-3, with 14 bases matching TRBD2. CDR1 is MNHEY, CDR2 SMNVEV, per germline (reference sequence). This CDR3 has 16 amino acids. V was pared by 6 bases and J by 6 bases, with 8 bases of the junction left unmatched. The CDR3 loop reads CASRPGTSGGSDTQYF. In nucleotides, the CDR3 is TGTGCCAGCAGACCCGGGACTAGCGGGGGATCGGATACGCAGTATTTT.

The gene calls are TRBV18 and TRBJ2-2; no clear D gene. Germline lookup yields CDR1 KGHSH and CDR2 LQKENI. The CDR3 loop spans 14 amino acids. With 2 bases removed from V and 1 base from J, the gap between germline ends came to 5 bases. The chain's CDR3 is CASSPRQNTGELFF. DNA of the CDR3: TGTGCCAGCTCACCAAGACAGAACACCGGGGAGCTGTTTTTT.

Remarks on this clone: The DNA is omitted, as the CDR3 cannot be located on it reliably, and the CDR3 follows TCRdb's listing. This sequence joins TRBV14 and TRBJ1-4; the listed D gene, TRBD1, was not tested against the DNA. The CDR3 region is 14 residues in length, termini included. Germline CDR1 SGHDN, CDR2 FVKESK. CDR3: CASSQFGTGSRRDF.

CDR3 residues: CASSSDRGYGYTF. The CDR3 DNA sequence: TGTGCCAGCAGCTCGGACAGGGGGTATGGCTACACCTTC. The chain combines TRBV5-4 with TRBJ1-2; 10 bases agree with TRBD1. The junction had 1 base not matched to a gene; V was cut back by 3 bases and J by 5 bases. The germline V gene has CDR1 SGHNT and CDR2 YYREEE (reference sequence). This CDR3 is built from 13 residues.

The gene calls are TRBV27 and TRBJ2-1; 12 bases agree with TRBD2. Trimming at V came to 6 bases and at J to 9 bases, leaving 6 bases not matched to a gene. This CDR3 region has 14 residues. Germline V gene sequence: CDR1 MNHEY, CDR2 SMNVEV (reference sequence). The CDR3 DNA is TGTGCCAGCAGCCTAGCGGGGGGGCTTGGTGAGCAGTTCTTC. Translated, it gives CASSLAGGLGEQFF.

A word on this clone: Other DNA variants within this sample encode the same CDR3. CDR3 in amino acids: CASGLGQETQYF. The CDR3 bases are TGTGCCAGCGGACTGGGGCAAGAGACCCAGTACTTC. The V gene is TRBV6-5, the J gene TRBJ2-5; D might be TRBD2 (5 bases). The CDR3 extends over 12 amino acids. The germline CDR1 and CDR2 sequences are MNHEY and SVGAGI. The germline V and J ends were trimmed by 8 bases and 2 bases, with 9 bases remaining between them.

The gene calls are TRBV2 and TRBJ2-1; 7 positions match TRBD1. The V gene's germline CDR1 is SNHLY and CDR2 FYNNEI. Trimming took 6 bases from V and 6 from J; bases not matched to a gene: 11. The CDR3 has 15 amino acids. The CDR3 DNA sequence: TGTGCCAGCAGCCTGGGGTCTGACAGGGCCAATGAGCAGTTCTTC. It translates to CASSLGSDRANEQFF.